Sequencing of this T cell receptor beta chain was carried out in a study of identical twins. This clonotype has just a few counts. J was trimmed by 5 bases and V by 7 bases; bases with no gene match: 5. The CDR3 consists of 14 residues. Germline V CDR1 and CDR2: LNHDA, SQIVND (reference sequence). TCRdb used MiXCR to reprocess the 5' RACE reads, holding one entry per CDR3 protein. The sample yields 300,000 to 350,000 distinct CDR3 sequences, roughly an eighth seen once. A further study also used this sample, focusing on yellow fever vaccine responses in identical twins.

The sequence was collected from a woman between 18 and 30 years old in good health. This chain links TRBV19 with TRBJ1-6, with 7 bases aligning to TRBD1. The sequencing input was CD8+ T cells sorted from blood. The DNA of the CDR3 is TGTGCCAGTAATCTTGGGACAGATAATTCACCCCTCCACTTT. Amino acid sequence: CASNLGTDNSPLHF.